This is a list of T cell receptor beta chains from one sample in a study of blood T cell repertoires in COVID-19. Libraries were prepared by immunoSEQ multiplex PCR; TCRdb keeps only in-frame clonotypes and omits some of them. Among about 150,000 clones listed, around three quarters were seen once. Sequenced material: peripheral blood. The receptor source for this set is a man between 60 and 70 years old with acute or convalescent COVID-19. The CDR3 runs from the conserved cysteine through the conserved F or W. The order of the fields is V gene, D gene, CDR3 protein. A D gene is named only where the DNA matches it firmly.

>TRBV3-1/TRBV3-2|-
CASSQEQGSQPQHF
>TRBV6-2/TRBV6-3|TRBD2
CASSYLSSGRTTYNEQFF
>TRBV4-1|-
CASSQTQVRNTEAFF
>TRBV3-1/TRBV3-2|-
CASSQEGGGGQFF
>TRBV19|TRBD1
CASSKDRANEQYF
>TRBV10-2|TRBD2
CASSDTASGNSYEQYF
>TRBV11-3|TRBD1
CASSLRGVNTEAFF
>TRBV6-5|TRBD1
CASSNRGSDSPLHF
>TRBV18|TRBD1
CASSPAWTGGSGNTIYF
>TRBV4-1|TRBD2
CASSHPTSGSSNEQFF
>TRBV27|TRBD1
CASSHGTGEETQYF
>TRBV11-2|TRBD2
CASSLRLAGGNPTQYF
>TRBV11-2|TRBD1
CASSFGAGGTGELFF
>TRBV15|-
CATSLAYTSYTF
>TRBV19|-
CASSPRAIRKTQYF
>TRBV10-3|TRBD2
CAISDASGRDEQYF
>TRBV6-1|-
CASSETTDSFGQPQHF
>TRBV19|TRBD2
CASSSRVAGAAYNEQFF
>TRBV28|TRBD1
CASRSGQAYNEQFF
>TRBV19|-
CASSPGLMNSPLHF
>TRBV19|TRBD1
CASIRTGSTEAFF
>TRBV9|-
CASSVAEGNTGELFF
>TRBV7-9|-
CASSRESREQFF